What follows describes a single TCR beta chain. This entry is derived from a study of control samples from healthy donors and cancer patients. The repertoire was sequenced with immunoSEQ multiplex PCR; TCRdb's copy has only in-frame clones and lacks some. The profile shows 130,000 or so clones, roughly 86% of them singletons. The CDR3 sequence is 14 residues long. Germline CDR1 is MNHNS and CDR2 is SASEGT. The V end lost 2 bases, the J end lost 8 bases, and 15 bases lay between the germline ends. The J gene is TRBJ1-2, the V gene TRBV6-1, with a possible D match to TRBD1 (6 bases). The TCR originated in a man aged 60 to 69 in good health. The sequencing sample was made of blood. The CDR3 bases are TGTGCCAGCAGTGAAATAGGGGGGGGAAAAGGCTACACCTTC. Its protein is CASSEIGGGKGYTF.